Below, 8 T cell receptor beta chains from the same sample are listed, as sequenced in a study of metastatic and nonmetastatic thyroid tumors. TCRdb re-called the PCR reads with MiXCR. The sample contains 25,000 to 35,000 clones, roughly 4.2% of which appear only once. The entire patient cohort was treatment-naive prior to thyroid surgery. What was sequenced was blood. Source of these receptors: a female donor with papillary thyroid cancer or a benign thyroid nodule (not recorded which). Some clones in this sample may be carry-over from other donors' samples.

The chain is built from TRBV24-1 and TRBJ2-3; D call uncertain. This CDR3 has 16 amino acids. From germline, CDR1 is KGHDR and CDR2 SFDVKD. V was trimmed by 4 bases and J by 2 bases, leaving 15 bases between them. As DNA, the CDR3 is TGTGCCACCAGTGACCCTAATTTGCCCCCCACAGATACGCAGTATTTT. It yields the protein CATSDPNLPPTDTQYF.

V gene TRBV12-5 combines with J gene TRBJ1-3; the D is unclear. This CDR3 is 14 amino acids long. V gave up 1 base and J gave up 0 bases, with 4 bases separating them. The V gene's germline CDR1 is LGHNT and CDR2 FRNRAP. The CDR3 nucleotides read TGTGCTAGTGGTTTGGGGGTCTCTGGAAACACCATATATTTT. Residues: CASGLGVSGNTIYF.

This clone was counted ten times or more. The chain carries TRBV19 and TRBJ1-1; possible D gene TRBD1, 5 bases. CDR3 size: 16 residues. Trimming took 6 bases from V and 1 from J, leaving 18 bases between them. Germline CDR1 LNHDA, CDR2 SQIVND (reference sequence). CDR3 loop: CASRRGYDSTNTEAFF. CDR3 sequence (DNA): TGTGCCAGTAGAAGAGGGTACGACAGTACGAACACTGAAGCTTTCTTT.

This chain links TRBV28 with TRBJ2-7; D not certain. Deletions cut 10 bases from V and 0 bases from J, with 19 bases between. The germline V gene has CDR1 MDHEN and CDR2 SYDVKM. This CDR3 has 15 amino acids. This CDR3 is CATQDPATISYEQYF. The CDR3 DNA sequence: TGTGCCACCCAGGATCCAGCGACGATCTCCTACGAGCAGTACTTC.

Within the sample, this clone is medium-sized. The V gene is TRBV27, the J gene TRBJ2-2, with D unclear. The CDR3 consists of 14 residues. Germline CDR1 and CDR2: MNHEY and SMNVEV (reference sequence). Trimming took off 3 bases at V and 4 bases at J, with 9 bases between the two ends. The CDR3 nucleotides are TGTGCCAGCAGTTTTACCATTCTCACCGGGGAGCTGTTTTTT. Translating it yields CASSFTILTGELFF.

In this sample, this clone turned up many times. Other nucleotide sequences from this sample produce the same CDR3. The V and J genes are TRBV4-1 and TRBJ2-7; D is uncertain. Germline CDR1 and CDR2: MGHRA and YSYEKL. V was pared by 1 base and J by 4 bases, with 8 bases between. The CDR3 totals 13 residues. The CDR3 loop reads CASSQVLRYEQYF. DNA for the CDR3: TGCGCCAGCAGCCAAGTTTTAAGGTACGAGCAGTACTTC.

This clone was counted ten times or more. The genes are TRBV2 and TRBJ2-7, with D perhaps matching TRBD2 (5 bases). The V and J ends lost 3 bases and 2 bases respectively, with 14 bases between them. CDR3 length: 15 amino acids. CDR1 is SNHLY, CDR2 FYNNEI, per germline. The CDR3 DNA is TGTGCCAGCAGTGACGGTAGCGCCACAACCTACGAGCAGTACTTC. Amino acid sequence: CASSDGSATTYEQYF.

This clone appeared a few times. The germline gene is not matched at one end of the junction; a read error may be the cause. The rearrangement joins TRBV11-2 to TRBJ1-2, with D uncertain. The CDR3 has 16 residues. Germline lookup yields CDR1 SGHAT and CDR2 FQNNGV. The CDR3 DNA reads as TGTGCCATCAGCTTACGTATTGATATACCAAACTATGGCTACACCTTC. It codes for CAISLRIDIPNYGYTF.